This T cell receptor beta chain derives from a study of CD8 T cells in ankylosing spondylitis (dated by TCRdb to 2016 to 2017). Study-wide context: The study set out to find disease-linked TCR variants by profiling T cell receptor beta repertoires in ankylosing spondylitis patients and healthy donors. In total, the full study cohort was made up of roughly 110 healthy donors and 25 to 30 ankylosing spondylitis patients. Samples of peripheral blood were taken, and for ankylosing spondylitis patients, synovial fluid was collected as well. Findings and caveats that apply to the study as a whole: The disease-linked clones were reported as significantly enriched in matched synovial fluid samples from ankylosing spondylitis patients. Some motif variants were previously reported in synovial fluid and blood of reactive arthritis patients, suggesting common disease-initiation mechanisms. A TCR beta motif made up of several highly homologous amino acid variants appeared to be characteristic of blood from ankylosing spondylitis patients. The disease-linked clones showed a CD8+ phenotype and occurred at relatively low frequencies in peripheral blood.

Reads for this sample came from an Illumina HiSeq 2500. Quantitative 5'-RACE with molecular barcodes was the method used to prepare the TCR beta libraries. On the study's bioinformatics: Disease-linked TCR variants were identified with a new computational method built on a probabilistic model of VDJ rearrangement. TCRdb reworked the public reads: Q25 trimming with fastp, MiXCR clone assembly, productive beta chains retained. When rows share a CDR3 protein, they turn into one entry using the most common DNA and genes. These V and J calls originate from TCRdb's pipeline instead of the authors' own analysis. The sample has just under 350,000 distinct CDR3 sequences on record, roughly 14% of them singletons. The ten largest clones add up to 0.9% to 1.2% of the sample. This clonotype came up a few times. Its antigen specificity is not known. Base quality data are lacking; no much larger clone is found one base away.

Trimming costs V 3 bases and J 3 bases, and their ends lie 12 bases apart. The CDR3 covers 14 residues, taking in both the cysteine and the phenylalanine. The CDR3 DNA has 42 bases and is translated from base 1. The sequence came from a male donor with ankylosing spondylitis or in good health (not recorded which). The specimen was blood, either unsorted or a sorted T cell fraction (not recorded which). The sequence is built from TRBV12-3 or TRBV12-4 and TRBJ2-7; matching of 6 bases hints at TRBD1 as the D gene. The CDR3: CASSFRGGDYEQYF. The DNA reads TGTGCCAGCAGTTTCAGGGGCGGAGACTACGAGCAGTACTTC.